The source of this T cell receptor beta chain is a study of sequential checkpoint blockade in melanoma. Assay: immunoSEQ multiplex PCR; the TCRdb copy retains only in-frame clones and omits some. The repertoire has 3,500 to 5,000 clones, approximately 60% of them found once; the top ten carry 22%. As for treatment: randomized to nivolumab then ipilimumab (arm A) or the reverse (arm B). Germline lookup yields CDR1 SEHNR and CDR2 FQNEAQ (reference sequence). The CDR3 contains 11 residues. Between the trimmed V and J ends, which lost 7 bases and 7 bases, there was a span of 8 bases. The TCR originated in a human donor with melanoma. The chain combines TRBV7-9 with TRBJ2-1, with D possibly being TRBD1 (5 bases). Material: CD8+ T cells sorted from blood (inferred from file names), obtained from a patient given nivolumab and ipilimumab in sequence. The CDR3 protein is CASMGRNEQFF. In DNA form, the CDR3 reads TGTGCCAGCATGGGGCGAAATGAGCAGTTCTTC.